Listed below are T cell receptor beta chains from one sample, sequenced in a study of T-cell memory formation after mild COVID-19. TCRdb passed the 5' RACE reads through MiXCR, listing each CDR3 protein once. The sample lists approximately 150,000 distinct CDR3 sequences; roughly 14% were seen once. What was sequenced was PBMCs or a T cell subset sorted from them (not recorded which). These receptors were collected from an adult woman who had mild COVID-19 (a few samples of this study predate the infection). Cell type and time point are not known. The CDR3 runs from the conserved cysteine through the conserved F or W. Each record gives: clone size, J gene, D gene, V gene, CDR3 DNA, CDR3 protein. D genes are given only for firm matches. Not every row has a clone size; where given, it reads once, few, many or a size class.

>many|TRBJ2-7|TRBD2|TRBV11-3
TGTGCCAGCAGCTTAGACGGGCGGGAGGGGGACAACGAGCAGTACTTC
CASSLDGREGDNEQYF
>.|TRBJ1-6|.|TRBV9
TGTGCCAGCAGCGTAATGGGGGACTCCAATTCACCCCTCCACTTT
CASSVMGDSNSPLHF
>.|TRBJ2-5|TRBD2|TRBV2
TGTGCCAGCAGCCCAGCGGGAAAGACCCAGTACTTC
CASSPAGKTQYF
>many|TRBJ2-3|TRBD1|TRBV12-3/TRBV12-4
TGTGCCAGCAGTTTAGGGACAGGGGTTTTGAGCACAGATACGCAGTATTTT
CASSLGTGVLSTDTQYF
>.|TRBJ2-5|.|TRBV24-1
TGTGCCTCCGCAACGACGGTGAGCGGAACCCAGTACTTC
CASATTVSGTQYF
>few|TRBJ1-1|.|TRBV30
TGTGCCTGGAGTCCGCCGGGCACTGAAGCTTTCTTT
CAWSPPGTEAFF
>.|TRBJ1-1|.|TRBV19
TGTGCCAGTAGTACCGTGATGAACACTGAAGCTTTCTTT
CASSTVMNTEAFF
>.|TRBJ1-1|TRBD1|TRBV5-5
TGTGCCAGCAGCTGGGCAGGGGGAGAGAACACTGAAGCTTTCTTT
CASSWAGGENTEAFF
>.|TRBJ1-2|.|TRBV6-5
TGTGCCAGCAGTTATTCTCTACACGTTAACACTCCCTCCCCCGGGACCAAGAGGGGCTACACCTTC
CASSYSLHVNTPSPGTKRGYTF
>many|TRBJ2-4|.|TRBV10-3
TGTGCCATCAGTGCTGGGGCCGGGCTCGGGACCAAAAACATTCAGTACTTC
CAISAGAGLGTKNIQYF
>few|TRBJ2-2|.|TRBV11-2
TGTGCCAGCAGCTTAGAGCCCGGGCGAAGCGGGGAGCTGTTTTTT
CASSLEPGRSGELFF